Following are 32 T cell receptor beta chains from one sample sequenced in a study of T cells in Graves' hyperthyroidism and ophthalmopathy. The source material, RNA transcripts, was used to amplify TCR beta CDR3 regions. The primer set for the first-round RT-PCR of the TCR CDR3 was HTBI. TCRdb ran MiXCR on the multiplex PCR reads and lists one entry per CDR3 protein. The sample holds around 340,000 distinct CDR3 sequences; around 23% are singletons and the top ten take about 50%. The specimen was blood. The receptors stem from a woman aged 45 to 65 with Graves' hyperthyroidism.

This clonotype showed up just once. The chain links TRBV5-4 to TRBJ2-3, with D maybe TRBD2 (5 bases). The V end was cut by 8 bases, the J end by 3 bases, with 10 bases between. Germline V lookup: CDR1 SGHNT, CDR2 YYREEE (reference sequence). The CDR3 covers 12 residues. The CDR3 nucleotides are TGTGCCAGTACTAGGCGGACAGATACGCAGTATTTT. Protein: CASTRRTDTQYF.

The chain employs TRBV11-2 and TRBJ2-2; 13 nucleotides agree with TRBD2. With V trimmed by 2 bases and J by 0 bases, 12 bases remained unmatched. CDR1 SGHAT and CDR2 FQNNGV come from the germline V gene. The CDR3 has 21 amino acids. The CDR3 DNA sequence: TGTGCCAGCAGCTTATCAAGTCTGGGACTAGCGGGAAACGCGAACACCGGGGAGCTGTTTTTT. It codes for CASSLSSLGLAGNANTGELFF.

The chain couples TRBV27 to TRBJ2-2, with D perhaps given as TRBD1 or TRBD2 (5 bases each). The germline gives CDR1 MNHEY, CDR2 SMNVEV (reference sequence). The CDR3 extends over 13 amino acids. The V and J ends lost 5 bases and 14 bases respectively, with 18 bases between them. The DNA for the CDR3 is TGTGCCAGCAGTATTCTGGGCCAGGGAGATCTGTTTTTT. Its translation is CASSILGQGDLFF.

This rearrangement joins TRBV6-9 to TRBJ2-1; 9 nucleotides match TRBD2. This CDR3 comprises 13 residues. The ends lost 11 bases at V and 10 bases at J; junction bases unmatched: 12. Germline loops: CDR1 MNHGY, CDR2 SVAAGI. The CDR3 sequence: CAGGFSGRGEQFF. CDR3 coding DNA: TGTGCCGGCGGTTTTAGCGGGAGAGGCGAGCAGTTCTTC.

As regards this clonotype: This sequence may be a read error, since a much larger clone differs from it by one base. The V gene is TRBV9, the J gene TRBJ2-3, with 11 bases that match TRBD1. From germline, CDR1 is SGDLS and CDR2 YYNGEE. The V segment lost 2 bases and the J segment 3 bases; nucleotides outside the gene matches: 5. This CDR3 is 16 amino acids long. The CDR3 nucleotides are TGTGCCAGCAGCGTCAGGACAGGGGGCTGGACAGATACGCAGTATTTT. Translation gives CASSVRTGGWTDTQYF.

The rearrangement links TRBV30 to TRBJ2-1; TRBD2 matches 10 bases. Germline CDR1 and CDR2: GTSNPN and SVGIG (reference sequence). J was trimmed by 8 bases and V by 0 bases; bases with no gene match: 10. This CDR3 has 16 residues. In nucleotides, the CDR3 is TGTGCCTGGAGTGTAGAGTTTAGCGGGGGGATGGATGAGCAGTTCTTC. It yields the protein CAWSVEFSGGMDEQFF.

This clonotype was observed a few times. This chain links TRBV27 with TRBJ2-7, with unresolved D. The V gene's germline CDR1 is MNHEY and CDR2 SMNVEV (reference sequence). The CDR3 consists of 16 residues. V lost 5 bases to trimming and J lost 0 bases, with 17 bases between them. The CDR3 DNA reads TGTGCCAGCAGTCCCTTGACATACACAAGCTCCTACGAGCAGTACTTC. It translates to CASSPLTYTSSYEQYF.

The table lists this clonotype with a few counts. This rearrangement joins TRBV7-8 to TRBJ2-5, with 9 bases aligning to TRBD2. This CDR3 comprises 15 residues. Looked up from germline, CDR1 is SGHVS and CDR2 is FQNEAQ. The junction had 6 bases not matched to a gene; V was cut back by 3 bases and J by 4 bases. CDR3: CASSLAGGPGETQYF. In DNA, the CDR3 is TGTGCCAGCAGCTTGGCGGGGGGGCCAGGAGAGACCCAGTACTTC.

This clonotype was recorded at least ten times. The V call is TRBV15, the J call TRBJ2-1; D is unclear. The germline gives CDR1 LNHNV, CDR2 YYDKDF (reference sequence). V was pared by 1 base and J by 4 bases, with 2 bases between. This CDR3 region has 12 residues. In DNA, the CDR3 is TGTGCCACCAGCAGAGTGTACAATGAGCAGTTCTTC. Protein product: CATSRVYNEQFF.

This clonotype was counted ten times or more. This chain connects TRBV30 to TRBJ1-1; no firm D call. The CDR3 loop spans 13 amino acids. Germline CDR1 GTSNPN, CDR2 SVGIG (reference sequence). The V end lost 2 bases, the J end lost 2 bases, and 9 bases lay between the germline ends. The CDR3 DNA follows: TGTGCCTGGAGTTACGGGGTAAACACTGAAGCTTTCTTT. Translating it yields CAWSYGVNTEAFF.

At least ten counts were recorded for this clonotype. The rearrangement uses TRBV29-1 and TRBJ2-1; D is possibly TRBD1 (6 bases). Trimming stripped 1 base from V and 0 bases from J, with 13 bases between. Germline-derived CDR1 and CDR2 are SQVTM and ANQGSEA. This CDR3 spans 16 amino acids. CDR3 sequence reads: CSVEGTGRGSYNEQFF. The CDR3, as DNA: TGCAGCGTTGAAGGAACGGGCAGGGGCTCCTACAATGAGCAGTTCTTC.

The count of this clonotype is one. This chain joins TRBV20-1 and TRBJ2-3; 7 bases are a match to TRBD2. With V trimmed by 0 bases and J by 2 bases, 8 bases remained unmatched. Germline CDR1 DFQATT, CDR2 SNEGSKA (reference sequence). The CDR3 extends over 16 amino acids. CDR3 loop: CSARDMLAEFTDTQYF. In DNA form, the CDR3 reads TGCAGTGCTAGAGATATGCTAGCGGAGTTCACAGATACGCAGTATTTT.

The table lists this clonotype with a few counts. A much larger clone lies a single base off, so this may be a read error. The chain uses TRBV27 and TRBJ1-1; D call uncertain. This CDR3 comprises 13 residues. V lost 8 bases and J lost 1, with 11 bases in between. Germline values: CDR1 MNHEY, CDR2 SMNVEV (reference sequence). CDR3 DNA sequence: TGTGCCAGCGGACCTTTTGGGAACACTGAAGCTTTCTTT. It translates to CASGPFGNTEAFF.

This clonotype was seen many times. This chain uses TRBV5-6 with TRBJ2-7; no clear D. The V and J ends lost 0 bases and 6 bases respectively, with 10 bases between them. This CDR3 is built from 13 residues. Per germline, CDR1 SGHDT and CDR2 YYEEEE. The DNA for the CDR3 is TGTGCCAGCAGCTTGGCGGGTCCCTCCGAGCAGTACTTC. Amino acids: CASSLAGPSEQYF.

This clonotype was seen only a few times. This sequence joins TRBV11-2 and TRBJ2-2; D unclear. The ends were cut back, 3 bases at V and 4 bases at J, with 9 bases in the middle. The CDR3 length is 14 residues. CDR1 SGHAT and CDR2 FQNNGV come from the germline V gene. CDR3 residues: CASSLGAITGELFF. CDR3 DNA: TGTGCCAGCAGCTTGGGTGCGATCACCGGGGAGCTGTTTTTT.

This clonotype was counted many times. The rearrangement links TRBV11-2 to TRBJ2-1; tentative D call: TRBD2 (6 bases). This CDR3 is built from 14 residues. V lost 5 bases and J 3 bases, leaving 11 bases between the germline ends. CDR1 SGHAT and CDR2 FQNNGV come from the germline V gene. The CDR3 nucleotides read TGTGCCAGCAGCCCGCGGACTAACTACAATGAGCAGTTCTTC. Its translation is CASSPRTNYNEQFF.

Regarding this clonotype: A junction boundary mismatches the germline segment, possibly from a read error. V is TRBV19 and J is TRBJ2-1; D possibly uses TRBD1 or TRBD2 (5 bases each). Germline V gene data show CDR1 as LNHDA and CDR2 as SQIVND (reference sequence). The CDR3 extends over 15 amino acids. The CDR3 protein is CAGSIERGTYNEQFF. The CDR3 bases are TGTGCCGGTAGTATAGAGAGAGGGACCTACAACGAGCAGTTCTTC.

The chain has TRBV11-2 and TRBJ2-7; the match to TRBD2 covers 10 bases. From germline, CDR1 is SGHAT and CDR2 FQNNGV. The CDR3 spans 15 residues. Losses at the gene ends were 3 bases for V and 2 bases for J; bases not matched to a gene: 4. For the CDR3, the DNA is TGTGCCAGCAGCTTTTCTAGCGGGAGCCCCTACGAGCAGTACTTC. It yields the protein CASSFSSGSPYEQYF.

This clonotype showed up many times. The chain employs TRBV27 and TRBJ1-2, with D perhaps TRBD1 (6 bases). The germline V gene encodes CDR1 MNHEY and CDR2 SMNVEV (reference sequence). V lost 5 bases and J 8 bases, leaving 21 bases between the germline ends. The CDR3 has 15 residues. The CDR3 here is CASSPTPIGTSGYTF. The CDR3 DNA reads TGTGCCAGCAGTCCCACCCCAATTGGGACATCGGGCTACACCTTC.

In this sample, this clonotype turned up many times. V and J are TRBV2 and TRBJ2-3, with D possibly being TRBD1 (5 bases). The germline gives CDR1 SNHLY, CDR2 FYNNEI. There are 13 residues in the CDR3. V lost 4 bases, J lost 2 bases, and 7 bases lay in between. CDR3 sequence reads: CASSGQLTDTQYF. The DNA for the CDR3 is TGTGCCAGCAGTGGACAGCTCACAGATACGCAGTATTTT. The full variable domain, in which reference TRBV2 and TRBJ2-3 provide the parts outside the CDR3, is EPEVTQTPSHQVTQMGQEVILRCVPISNHLYFYWYRQILGQKVEFLVSFYNNEISEKSEIFDDQFSVERPDGSNFTLKIRSTKLEDSAMYFCASSGQLTDTQYFGPGTRLTVL.

In the case of this clonotype: Since a much larger clone is just one base distant, this may be a read error. This chain joins TRBV5-1 and TRBJ2-5; 7 nucleotides match TRBD2. V shed 5 bases and J 0 bases; nucleotides not matched to a gene: 1. This CDR3 has 13 residues. CDR1 and CDR2 (germline): SGHRS, YFSETQ. The CDR3 nucleotides are TGCGCCAGCAGGGGGGGGGACCAAGAGACCCAGTACTTC. Translation: CASRGGDQETQYF.

CDR3 sequence reads: CASNSPRTSGGMDTQYF. The CDR3 region has the DNA TGTGCCAGCAACTCTCCCCGGACTAGCGGGGGGATGGATACGCAGTATTTT. J is TRBJ2-3 and V is TRBV28, with TRBD2 identical over 14 bases. The junction had 12 bases not matched to a gene; V was cut back by 7 bases and J by 6 bases. The CDR3 contains 17 residues. Germline V gene sequence: CDR1 MDHEN, CDR2 SYDVKM.

This rearrangement joins TRBV10-3 to TRBJ2-1; D not resolved. V lost 3 bases and J lost 6, with 9 bases in between. Germline CDR1 and CDR2: ENHRY and SYGVKD. CDR3 length: 13 amino acids. This CDR3 reads CAISDLGVNEQFF. CDR3 coding DNA: TGTGCCATCAGTGACCTAGGTGTCAATGAGCAGTTCTTC.

This clonotype was counted many times. The chain recombines TRBV18 with TRBJ1-6, with D unclear. This CDR3 region has 15 residues. V shed 3 bases and J shed 7 bases, with 13 bases lying between them. Germline lookup yields CDR1 KGHSH and CDR2 LQKENI. CDR3 in DNA: TGTGCCAGCTCACCTCGGACCGTAACGAATTCACCCCTCCACTTT. This codes for CASSPRTVTNSPLHF.

Many counts were recorded for this clonotype. The chain couples TRBV7-2 to TRBJ2-5; no reliable D call. The V end lost 5 bases, the J end lost 5 bases, and 9 bases lay between the germline ends. Germline assignment: CDR1 SGHTA and CDR2 FQGNSA. This CDR3 comprises 12 residues. The CDR3 protein is CASSGSRETQYF. Here the CDR3 DNA reads TGTGCCAGCAGCGGCTCACGGGAGACCCAGTACTTC.

This clonotype was counted many times. This chain joins TRBV6-1 and TRBJ1-3; 9 bases agree with TRBD1. V lost 5 bases, J lost 2 bases, and 4 bases stayed unmatched. Germline CDR1 MNHNS, CDR2 SASEGT. CDR3 length equals 15 residues. CDR3 sequence: CASSSRQGAGNTIYF. The CDR3 DNA reads as TGTGCCAGCAGTTCAAGACAGGGGGCTGGAAACACCATATATTTT.

This sequence joins TRBV20-1 and TRBJ2-5, with D perhaps assigned TRBD1 or TRBD2 (6 bases each). Germline CDR1 is DFQATT and CDR2 is SNEGSKA (reference sequence). V was cut by 2 bases and J by 2 bases, with 18 bases left in between. The CDR3 has 16 amino acids. The CDR3 nucleotides read TGCAGTGCTAGATCCGGGGGACAAGGCTCTCAAGAGACCCAGTACTTC. This encodes CSARSGGQGSQETQYF.

This clonotype was observed many times. The V call is TRBV6-1, the J call TRBJ2-3; 13 positions agree with TRBD2. This CDR3 has 16 amino acids. Germline CDR1 and CDR2: MNHNS and SASEGT. V trimming: 4 bases; J trimming: 2 bases; junction bases outside the gene matches: 3. Here the CDR3 reads CASSATSGGVTDTQYF. CDR3 sequence (DNA): TGTGCCAGCAGTGCAACTAGCGGGGGGGTCACAGATACGCAGTATTTT.

This clonotype came up a few times. The rearrangement uses TRBV6-2 or TRBV6-3 and TRBJ1-3, with 7 bases aligning to TRBD1. The CDR3 runs to 14 residues. The germline CDR1 and CDR2 sequences are MNHEY and SVGEGT. V shed 7 bases and J 0 bases; nucleotides not matched to a gene: 3. The CDR3 nucleotides are TGTGCCAGCATGACAGGGACCTCTGGAAACACCATATATTTT. It is translated as CASMTGTSGNTIYF.

Only a few counts were recorded for this clonotype. The rearrangement joins TRBV20-1 to TRBJ2-1; TRBD2 matches 7 bases. The CDR3 contains 14 residues. V was pared by 4 bases and J by 6 bases, with 9 bases of the junction left unmatched. CDR1 is DFQATT, CDR2 SNEGSKA, per germline (reference sequence). CDR3 amino acids: CSATPGASGNEQFF. DNA of the CDR3: TGCAGTGCTACTCCCGGGGCTAGCGGCAATGAGCAGTTCTTC.

CDR3 residues: CASSATRTGANQPQHF. CDR3 in DNA: TGTGCCAGCAGCGCCACCCGGACAGGCGCTAATCAGCCCCAGCATTTT. The rearrangement links TRBV7-4 to TRBJ1-5, with 7 bases fitting TRBD1. The trim removed 5 bases at V and 4 bases at J, leaving 11 bases unmatched. Per germline, CDR1 SGHVT and CDR2 SQSDAQ. There are 16 residues in the CDR3.

Of note for this clonotype: Because it lacks the conserved phenylalanine or tryptophan at the end, this CDR3 is likely a read error. The CDR3 protein is CASSWDNKETQYL. DNA for the CDR3: TGTGCCAGCAGCTGGGACAATAAAGAGACCCAGTACCTC. This chain connects TRBV11-1 to TRBJ2-5; possibly TRBD1 for D (6 bases). Germline V gene lookup returns CDR1 SGHAT and CDR2 FQDESV (reference sequence). The length of the CDR3 is 13 residues. V dropped 4 bases and J dropped 3 bases, with 9 bases sitting between them.